A single sample is the source of the 24 T cell receptor beta chains below, sequenced in a study of radiation and T cells in renal cell carcinoma (dated by TCRdb to the early 2020s). Preparation of the library involved the immunoSEQ multiplex PCR assay. Held by TCRdb, this immuneACCESS table contains in-frame sequences only and omits some clones. Under half of the omission traces to an unresolved V gene where checked; the cause of the rest is unknown. The sample includes some 30,000 clones, with roughly 80% observed a single time. The ten largest clones add up to roughly a third of the sample. The meaning of the sample's time point label: blood 4 weeks post-SBRT, at nephrectomy. Sample treatment or condition, as interpreted from the label and publication: 15 Gy SBRT to primary tumor, nephrectomy 4 weeks later. The sequencing used blood, collected from a patient whose treatment included radiotherapy and nephrectomy. The receptors were gathered from a man between 60 and 75 years old with renal cell carcinoma.

The chain employs TRBV7-2 and TRBJ2-7; 10 bases map to TRBD2. Per the germline V gene, CDR1 is SGHTA and CDR2 is FQGNSA. The junction had 7 bases not matched to a gene; V was cut back by 2 bases and J by 6 bases. CDR3 length: 15 amino acids. The CDR3 sequence is CASSLIVGLAVEQYF. CDR3 DNA: TGTGCCAGCAGCTTAATCGTAGGACTAGCGGTCGAGCAGTACTTC.

This chain joins TRBV7-8 and TRBJ2-2, with a weak D call TRBD1 (7 bases). Trimming left V 5 bases short and J 7 bases short, with 17 bases between. The CDR3 runs to 15 residues. Germline assignment: CDR1 SGHVS and CDR2 FQNEAQ. The CDR3 DNA sequence: TGTGCCAGCAGCATTAGGAGGGGGCCGGGCGGGGAGCTGTTTTTT. The encoded protein is CASSIRRGPGGELFF.

The V and J genes are TRBV5-3 and TRBJ1-1; no clear D. TRBV5-3 is classed as an ORF, of uncertain function. This CDR3 spans 14 amino acids. V shed 4 bases and J shed 1 base, with 11 bases lying between them. CDR3 loop: CARSPEDTNTEAFF. In nucleotides, the CDR3 is TGTGCCAGAAGCCCCGAAGACACGAACACTGAAGCTTTCTTT.

The J gene is TRBJ2-1, the V gene TRBV6-5; TRBD2 agrees at 9 bases. Germline CDR1 MNHEY, CDR2 SVGAGI. Trimming cost V 8 bases and J 6 bases; bases outside gene matches: 8. CDR3 length: 14 residues. This CDR3 is CASSWLAGSNEQFF. CDR3 nucleotide sequence: TGTGCCAGCTCGTGGCTAGCGGGAAGCAATGAGCAGTTCTTC.

The chain recombines TRBV5-5 with TRBJ1-3, with D unclear. This CDR3 has 16 residues. Trimming took off 0 bases at V and 2 bases at J, with 12 bases between the two ends. Germline CDR1 SGHKS, CDR2 YYEKEE (reference sequence). The CDR3 DNA sequence: TGTGCCAGCAGCTTGGGGTCCACCACGCCTGGAAACACCATATATTTT. Amino acids: CASSLGSTTPGNTIYF.

The rearrangement uses TRBV18 and TRBJ2-7; tentative D call: TRBD1 (7 bases). Trimming removed 1 base from V and 0 bases from J, with 13 bases in between. Per germline, CDR1 KGHSH and CDR2 LQKENI. There are 16 residues in the CDR3. The CDR3 coding sequence is TGTGCCAGCTCACCACTGGGCCAGGGGGGCTCCTACGAGCAGTACTTC. Its translation is CASSPLGQGGSYEQYF.

V and J are TRBV2 and TRBJ1-5; TRBD1 agrees at 9 bases. V lost 7 bases, J lost 6 bases, and 7 bases stayed unmatched. The CDR3 extends over 14 amino acids. Per the germline V gene, CDR1 is SNHLY and CDR2 is FYNNEI. CDR3 region: CASKPTGGRQPQHF. The DNA for the CDR3 is TGTGCCAGCAAACCCACAGGGGGCCGTCAGCCCCAGCATTTT.

This chain connects TRBV4-1 to TRBJ1-2; TRBD1 aligns across 7 bases. The ends lost 1 base at V and 8 bases at J; junction bases unmatched: 7. The CDR3 totals 14 residues. Germline CDR1 and CDR2: MGHRA and YSYEKL. CDR3 residues: CASSQGDRASGYTF. The CDR3 DNA sequence: TGCGCCAGCAGCCAAGGAGACAGGGCCAGCGGCTACACCTTC.

This sequence joins TRBV5-6 and TRBJ2-7, with 10 bases lining up with TRBD1. This CDR3 spans 14 amino acids. CDR1 and CDR2 from the germline V gene are SGHDT and YYEEEE. V dropped 4 bases and J dropped 6; count of bases not matched to a gene: 7. DNA for the CDR3: TGTGCCAGCAGCCCAGGGACAGGGGACCGCGAGCAGTACTTC. Protein product: CASSPGTGDREQYF.

This clone was seen a single time. This chain connects TRBV19 to TRBJ2-5; TRBD2 aligns across 10 bases. Germline V gene lookup returns CDR1 LNHDA and CDR2 SQIVND (reference sequence). V was clipped by 3 bases and J by 5 bases; unmatched bases: 9. The CDR3 extends over 16 amino acids. The DNA of the CDR3 is TGTGCCAGTAGTATCCCTAGCGGGAGTAGAATGGAGACCCAGTACTTC. Its translation: CASSIPSGSRMETQYF.

The chain combines TRBV29-1 with TRBJ2-1, with 11 bases lining up with TRBD2. Germline V gene sequence: CDR1 SQVTM, CDR2 ANQGSEA. The CDR3 sequence is 20 residues long. The V segment lost 4 bases and the J segment 5 bases; nucleotides outside the gene matches: 22. This CDR3 is CSVVVRGYRFASGRNNEQFF. The CDR3 nucleotides are TGCAGCGTTGTCGTCAGGGGGTATAGGTTTGCTAGCGGGAGGAACAATGAGCAGTTCTTC.

In its sample, this clone was seen a few times. The V and J genes are TRBV27 and TRBJ2-2, with D unresolved. Germline CDR1 is MNHEY and CDR2 is SMNVEV (reference sequence). Trimming cost V 6 bases and J 2 bases, with 7 bases left between them. There are 13 residues in the CDR3. CDR3 DNA sequence: TGTGCCAGCAGACTAAGTAACACCGGGGAGCTGTTTTTT. The encoded protein is CASRLSNTGELFF.

The chain combines TRBV10-3 with TRBJ2-7; 8 bases are a match to TRBD1. The V and J ends lost 8 bases and 4 bases, in that order; junction bases with no gene match: 4. The CDR3 length is 12 residues. The germline gives CDR1 ENHRY, CDR2 SYGVKD. The CDR3 sequence: CAIRGQAYEQYF. The CDR3 DNA is TGTGCCATCCGGGGACAGGCATACGAGCAGTACTTC.

The CDR3 sequence is CASSLSADANTGELFF. CDR3 DNA: TGTGCCAGCAGCTTAAGTGCTGACGCGAACACCGGGGAGCTGTTTTTT. The V call is TRBV7-6, the J call TRBJ2-2; D not resolved. Per germline, CDR1 SGHVS and CDR2 FNYEAQ. The germline V and J ends were trimmed by 2 bases and 0 bases, with 10 bases remaining between them. The CDR3 spans 16 residues.

The chain carries TRBV19 and TRBJ2-1; unclear D gene. V was pared by 5 bases and J by 9 bases, with 20 bases between. Germline V CDR1 and CDR2: LNHDA, SQIVND (reference sequence). The CDR3 contains 15 residues. CDR3: CASSPRQDLAAEQFF. In DNA, the CDR3 is TGTGCCAGTAGTCCGCGACAAGACCTGGCTGCTGAGCAGTTCTTC. Drawing the rest from reference TRBV19 and TRBJ2-1, the complete variable domain is DGGITQSPKYLFRKEGQNVTLSCEQNLNHDAMYWYRQDPGQGLRLIYYSQIVNDFQKGDIAEGYSVSREKKESFPLTVTSAQKNPTAFYLCASSPRQDLAAEQFFGPGTRLTVL.

This clone was observed a few times. J is TRBJ1-2 and V is TRBV9, with 8 bases matching TRBD1. Per germline, CDR1 SGDLS and CDR2 YYNGEE. Trimming at V came to 4 bases and at J to 7 bases, leaving 12 bases not matched to a gene. This CDR3 is built from 15 residues. The CDR3 here is CASSPTQQGGIGYTF. The DNA for the CDR3 is TGTGCCAGCAGCCCGACGCAACAGGGGGGGATTGGCTACACCTTC.

J is TRBJ1-1 and V is TRBV7-2; 7 bases are a match to TRBD1. The CDR3 is 14 amino acids. CDR1 is SGHTA and CDR2 is FQGNSA in the germline V gene. J lost 6 bases, V lost 5 bases, and 9 bases had no gene match. This CDR3 is CASSPDRSLAEAFF. The CDR3 nucleotides read TGTGCCAGCAGCCCGGACAGGTCCCTGGCTGAAGCTTTCTTT.

V and J are TRBV7-2 and TRBJ2-5; TRBD1 or TRBD2 may be the D gene (6 bases each). The ends were cut back, 4 bases at V and 9 bases at J, with 15 bases in the middle. This CDR3 has 13 amino acids. The germline V gene encodes CDR1 SGHTA and CDR2 FQGNSA. The CDR3, as DNA: TGTGCCAGCAGCTCGGGGGCGGGGACCGCCCAGTACTTC. This encodes CASSSGAGTAQYF. Combining the CDR3 with reference TRBV7-2 and TRBJ2-5 gives the whole variable domain GAGVSQSPSNKVTEKGKDVELRCDPISGHTALYWYRQSLGQGLEFLIYFQGNSAPDKSGLPSDRFSAERTGGSVSTLTIQRTQQEDSAVYLCASSSGAGTAQYFGPGTRLLVL.

This chain links TRBV5-1 with TRBJ1-2; 10 bases match TRBD1. The V gene end was trimmed by 0 bases and the J gene end by 8 bases; junction bases not matched to a gene: 13. Germline V gene sequence: CDR1 SGHRS, CDR2 YFSETQ. The CDR3 extends over 17 amino acids. The CDR3 bases are TGCGCCAGCAGCTTGGTCCTCGGGGCCGGGACAGGGGAAGGCTACACCTTC. It translates to CASSLVLGAGTGEGYTF.

The chain has TRBV20-1 and TRBJ1-2; D unresolved. Trimming shortened V by 0 bases and J by 7 bases, and 6 bases separated the two germline ends. CDR3 length equals 11 residues. Germline CDR1 and CDR2: DFQATT and SNEGSKA (reference sequence). DNA of the CDR3: TGCAGTGCTAGAGACGGAGCTGGCTACACCTTC. This translates into CSARDGAGYTF.

The chain links TRBV6-1 to TRBJ2-2, with D uncertain. Trimming left V 7 bases short and J 7 bases short, with 13 bases between. Germline assignment: CDR1 MNHNS and CDR2 SASEGT. The CDR3 extends over 13 amino acids. CDR3 sequence reads: CASMGWMGGELFF. The CDR3 nucleotides are TGTGCCAGCATGGGTTGGATGGGCGGGGAGCTGTTTTTT.

This clone was seen only once. The chain is built from TRBV7-9 and TRBJ2-5; D call uncertain. The CDR3 consists of 15 residues. The V end was cut by 1 base, the J end by 1 base, with 10 bases between. Germline V CDR1 and CDR2: SEHNR, FQNEAQ (reference sequence). In DNA, the CDR3 is TGTGCCAGCAGCTTAGGATCAGTTAGCCAAGAGACCCAGTACTTC. This translates into CASSLGSVSQETQYF.

The chain combines TRBV7-9 with TRBJ2-1; D possibly corresponds to TRBD1 (6 bases). V was shortened by 4 bases and J by 8 bases, with 21 bases between the two germline ends. Germline V gene lookup returns CDR1 SEHNR and CDR2 FQNEAQ (reference sequence). The CDR3 sequence is 16 residues long. The CDR3 protein is CASSYSGTNGWDEQFF. In nucleotides, the CDR3 is TGTGCCAGCAGCTACTCCGGGACAAATGGCTGGGATGAGCAGTTCTTC.

This clone was picked up one time. The V gene is TRBV30, the J gene TRBJ1-2; 10 bases map to TRBD1. Germline V lookup: CDR1 GTSNPN, CDR2 SVGIG (reference sequence). CDR3 length: 15 amino acids. The V segment lost 5 bases and the J segment 8 bases; nucleotides outside the gene matches: 14. CDR3 sequence: CAWLQRDRGARGYTF. The CDR3 DNA is TGTGCCTGGCTACAACGGGACAGGGGAGCGAGAGGCTACACCTTC.